This TCR beta chain was captured by sequencing in a study of tumor-infiltrating lymphocytes in glioblastoma multiforme. Notes on the study in general: TCR plus mutation findings rest on a single glioblastoma patient.

Comments on this clonotype: Its specificity is not known. The junction shows a germline mismatch at one end, possibly a read error.

Multiple V-beta primers and a C-beta primer amplified TCRB from RNA. Via MiXCR, TCRdb re-called the multiplex PCR reads, giving one row per CDR3 protein. This sample has 8,000 to 10,000 distinct CDR3 sequences; 67% occur once, and the top ten carry approximately 50%. CDR1 is SGHAT and CDR2 is FQDESV in the germline V gene (reference sequence). The CDR3 has 15 residues. The chain has TRBV11-1 and TRBJ1-1, with 8 positions matching TRBD1. This sequence was found in a male donor with glioblastoma. Material: brain tumor tissue. CDR3 nucleotide sequence: TGTGCCAGCAGCTTCCCGGGGACAGGTGGCACTGGAGCTTTATTT. It translates to CASSFPGTGGTGALF.